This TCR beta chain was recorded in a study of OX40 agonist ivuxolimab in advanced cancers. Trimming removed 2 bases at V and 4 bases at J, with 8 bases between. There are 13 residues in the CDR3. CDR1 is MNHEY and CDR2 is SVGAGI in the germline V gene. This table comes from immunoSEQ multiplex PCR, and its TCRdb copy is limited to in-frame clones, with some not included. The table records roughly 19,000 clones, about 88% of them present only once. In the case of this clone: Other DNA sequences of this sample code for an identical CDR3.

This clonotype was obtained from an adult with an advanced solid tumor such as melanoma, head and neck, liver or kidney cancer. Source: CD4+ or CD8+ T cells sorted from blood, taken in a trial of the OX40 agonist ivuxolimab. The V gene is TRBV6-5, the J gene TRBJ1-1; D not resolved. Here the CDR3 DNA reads TGTGCCAGCAGTTACGGGGTTGGCACTGAAGCTTTCTTT. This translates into CASSYGVGTEAFF.